This T cell receptor (beta chain) appears in the sequencing data of a study of blood T cell repertoires in COVID-19. The length of the CDR3 is 15 residues. The germline CDR1 and CDR2 sequences are SNHLY and FYNNEI. V shed 8 bases and J 5 bases; nucleotides not matched to a gene: 7. Authors' data handling: Scientists estimated how many nucleated cells there were by amplifying reference gene primers. The method was immunoSEQ multiplex PCR; TCRdb's version includes in-frame clones alone and lacks a portion of them. The V and J calls and clone size are taken from that table; D and trimming were inferred from the DNA. The sample has some 250,000 clones, about 85% seen once.

The chain joins TRBV2 to TRBJ2-5, with 14 bases aligning to TRBD2. The sample was peripheral blood. The source is a woman older than 75 with acute or convalescent COVID-19. The CDR3 is CASGKRLAGGETQYF. In nucleotides, the CDR3 is TGTGCCAGCGGAAAACGACTAGCGGGAGGGGAGACCCAGTACTTC.